The clone carrying this T cell receptor (beta chain) showed up just a few times. Its antigen remains unknown. Germline trimming cut 0 bases from V and 2 bases from J; bases unmatched to any gene: 3. The CDR3 has 15 amino acids. Germline lookup yields CDR1 SGDLS and CDR2 YYNGEE. The data were taken from a study of beta chain features in type 1 diabetes. Looking at the study overall: All samples combined gave roughly 110,000,000 sorted cells for examination. Findings of the study overall: Insertions at VDJ junctions were less frequent in type 1 diabetes patients. These patients also deleted more nucleotides at the same junctions. Moderately but significantly shorter TCRB CDR3s were found in Type 1 diabetes patients in all four CD4+ subsets.

Investigators reverse transcribed all isolated RNA, so they sequenced expressed TCRB transcripts. Libraries were prepared by immunoSEQ multiplex PCR; TCRdb keeps only in-frame clonotypes and omits some of them. Seen here are some 280,000 clones, about 13% observed once, and the top ten hold around 0.016%. Sequencing used naive CD4+ T cells from blood. The sequence derives from a man aged 25 to 45 with type 1 diabetes. The chain combines TRBV9 with TRBJ2-3; TRBD2 agrees at 7 bases. CDR3 DNA sequence: TGTGCCAGCAGCGTAGAAGCGGGGAACACAGATACGCAGTATTTT. Protein: CASSVEAGNTDTQYF.